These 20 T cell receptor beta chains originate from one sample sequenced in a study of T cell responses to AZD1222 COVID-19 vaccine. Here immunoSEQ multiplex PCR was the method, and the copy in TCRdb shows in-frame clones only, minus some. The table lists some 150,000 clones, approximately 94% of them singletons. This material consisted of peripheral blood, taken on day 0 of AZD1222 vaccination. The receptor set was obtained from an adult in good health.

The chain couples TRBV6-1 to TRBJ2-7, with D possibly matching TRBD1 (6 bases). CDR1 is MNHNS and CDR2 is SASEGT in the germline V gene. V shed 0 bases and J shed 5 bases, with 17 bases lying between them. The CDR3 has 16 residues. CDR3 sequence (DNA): TGTGCCAGCAGTGAAGCGGCCGGCAGGGGAGTCAACGAGCAGTACTTC. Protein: CASSEAAGRGVNEQYF.

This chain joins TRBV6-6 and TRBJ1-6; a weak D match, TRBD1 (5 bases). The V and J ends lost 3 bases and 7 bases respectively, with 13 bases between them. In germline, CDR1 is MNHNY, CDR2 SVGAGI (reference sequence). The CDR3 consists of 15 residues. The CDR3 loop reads CASSYDTGGNSPLHF. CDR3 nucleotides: TGTGCCAGCAGTTATGATACGGGGGGGAATTCACCCCTCCACTTT.

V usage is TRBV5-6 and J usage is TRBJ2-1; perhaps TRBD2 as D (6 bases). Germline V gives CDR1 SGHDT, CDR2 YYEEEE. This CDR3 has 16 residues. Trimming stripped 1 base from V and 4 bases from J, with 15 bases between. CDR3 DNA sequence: TGTGCCAGCAGCTTGCCGGGAGAGGCGAATTACAATGAGCAGTTCTTC. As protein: CASSLPGEANYNEQFF.

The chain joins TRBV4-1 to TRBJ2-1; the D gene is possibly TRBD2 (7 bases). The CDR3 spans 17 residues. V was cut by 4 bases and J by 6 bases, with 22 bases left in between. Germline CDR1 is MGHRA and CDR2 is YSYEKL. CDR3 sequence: CASSPRSPGAGVNEQFF. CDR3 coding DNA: TGCGCCAGCAGCCCTCGCTCGCCGGGGGCGGGGGTCAATGAGCAGTTCTTC.

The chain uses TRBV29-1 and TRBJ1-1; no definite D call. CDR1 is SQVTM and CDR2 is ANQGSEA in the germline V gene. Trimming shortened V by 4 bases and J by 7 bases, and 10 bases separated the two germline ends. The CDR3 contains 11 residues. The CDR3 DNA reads TGCAGCGTTGGAAACGGAATTGAAGCTTTCTTT. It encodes CSVGNGIEAFF. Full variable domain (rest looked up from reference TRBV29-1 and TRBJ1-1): SAVISQKPSRDICQRGTSLTIQCQVDSQVTMMFWYRQQPGQSLTLIATANQGSEATYESGFVIDKFPISRPNLTFSTLTVSNMSPEDSSIYLCSVGNGIEAFFGQGTRLTVV.

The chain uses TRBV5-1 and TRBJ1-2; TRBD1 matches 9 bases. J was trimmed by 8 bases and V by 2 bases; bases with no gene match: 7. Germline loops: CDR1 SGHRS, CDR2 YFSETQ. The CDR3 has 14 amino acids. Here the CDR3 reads CASSFEGTGRGYTF. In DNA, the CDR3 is TGCGCCAGCAGCTTCGAAGGGACAGGGAGAGGCTACACCTTC.

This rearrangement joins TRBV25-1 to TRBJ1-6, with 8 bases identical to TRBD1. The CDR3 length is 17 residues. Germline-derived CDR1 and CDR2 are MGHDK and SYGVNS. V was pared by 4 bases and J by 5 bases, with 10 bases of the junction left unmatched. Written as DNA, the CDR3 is TGTGCCAGCAGTGGGGGGCAGGGGGCGTTCGATAATTCACCCCTCCACTTT. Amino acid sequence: CASSGGQGAFDNSPLHF.

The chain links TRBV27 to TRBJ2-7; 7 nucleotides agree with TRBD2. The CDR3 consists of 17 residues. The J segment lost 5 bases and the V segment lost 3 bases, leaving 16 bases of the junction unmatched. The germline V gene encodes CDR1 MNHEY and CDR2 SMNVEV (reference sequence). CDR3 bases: TGTGCCAGCAGTTTGATTTCACGGGGAGGGCCTAACCACGAGCAGTACTTC. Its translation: CASSLISRGGPNHEQYF.

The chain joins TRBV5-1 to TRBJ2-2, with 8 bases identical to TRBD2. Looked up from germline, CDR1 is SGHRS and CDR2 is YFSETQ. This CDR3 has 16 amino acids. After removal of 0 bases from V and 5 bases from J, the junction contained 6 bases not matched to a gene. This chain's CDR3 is CASSLAAGAGTGELFF. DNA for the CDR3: TGCGCCAGCAGCTTGGCAGCGGGAGCGGGGACCGGGGAGCTGTTTTTT. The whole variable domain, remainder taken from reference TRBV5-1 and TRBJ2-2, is KAGVTQTPRYLIKTRGQQVTLSCSPISGHRSVSWYQQTPGQGLQFLFEYFSETQRNKGNFPGRFSGRQFSNSRSEMNVSTLELGDSALYLCASSLAAGAGTGELFFGEGSRLTVL.

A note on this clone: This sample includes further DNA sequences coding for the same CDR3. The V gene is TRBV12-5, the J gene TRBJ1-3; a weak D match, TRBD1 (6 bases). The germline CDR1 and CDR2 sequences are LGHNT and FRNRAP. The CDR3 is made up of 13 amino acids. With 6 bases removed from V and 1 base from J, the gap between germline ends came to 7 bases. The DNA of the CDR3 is TGTGCTAGTGGGGGACATTCTGGAAACACCATATATTTT. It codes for CASGGHSGNTIYF.

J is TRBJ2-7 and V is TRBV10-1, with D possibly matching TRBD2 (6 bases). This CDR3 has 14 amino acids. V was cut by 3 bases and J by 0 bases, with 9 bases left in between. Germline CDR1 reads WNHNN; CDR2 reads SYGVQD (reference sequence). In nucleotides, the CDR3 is TGCGCCAGCAGTGAAGGAGGGAGCTCCTACGAGCAGTACTTC. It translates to CASSEGGSSYEQYF.

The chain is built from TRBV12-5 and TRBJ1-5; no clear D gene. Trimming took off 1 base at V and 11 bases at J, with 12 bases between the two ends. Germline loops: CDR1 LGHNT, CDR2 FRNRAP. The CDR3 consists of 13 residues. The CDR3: CASGLESPTAQHF. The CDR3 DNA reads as TGTGCTAGTGGTTTGGAATCCCCTACAGCCCAGCATTTT.

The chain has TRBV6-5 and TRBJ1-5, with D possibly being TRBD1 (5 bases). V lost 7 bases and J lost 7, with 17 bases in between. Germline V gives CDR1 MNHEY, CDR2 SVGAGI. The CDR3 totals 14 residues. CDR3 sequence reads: CASTDLGAGQPQHF. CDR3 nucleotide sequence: TGTGCCAGCACCGATCTTGGGGCTGGACAGCCCCAGCATTTT.

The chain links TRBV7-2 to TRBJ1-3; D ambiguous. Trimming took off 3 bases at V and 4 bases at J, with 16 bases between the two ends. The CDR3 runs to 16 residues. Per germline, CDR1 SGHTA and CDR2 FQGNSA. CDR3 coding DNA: TGTGCCAGCAGCTTCAGTCGAACGGGCCGAGGAAACACCATATATTTT. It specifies CASSFSRTGRGNTIYF.

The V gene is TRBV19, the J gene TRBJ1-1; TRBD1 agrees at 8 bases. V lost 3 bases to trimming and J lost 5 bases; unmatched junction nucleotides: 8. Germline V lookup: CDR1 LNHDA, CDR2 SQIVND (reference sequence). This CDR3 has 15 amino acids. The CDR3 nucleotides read TGTGCCAGTAGTATGGATCCAGGGGGCAGGACTGAAGCTTTCTTT. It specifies CASSMDPGGRTEAFF.

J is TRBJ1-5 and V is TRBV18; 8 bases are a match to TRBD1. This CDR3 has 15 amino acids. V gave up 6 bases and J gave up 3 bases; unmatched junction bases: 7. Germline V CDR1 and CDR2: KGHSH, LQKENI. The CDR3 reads CASSQGTGNNQPQHF. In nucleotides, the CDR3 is TGTGCCAGCTCCCAGGGGACAGGCAACAATCAGCCCCAGCATTTT.

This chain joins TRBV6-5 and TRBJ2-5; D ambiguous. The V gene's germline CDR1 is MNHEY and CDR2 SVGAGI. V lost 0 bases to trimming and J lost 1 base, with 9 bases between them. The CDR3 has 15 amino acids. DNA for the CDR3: TGTGCCAGCAGTTACTCGATGGTCACCCAAGAGACCCAGTACTTC. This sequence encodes CASSYSMVTQETQYF.

The CDR3 region is CASSARRGGETQYF. The CDR3 nucleotides read TGTGCCAGCAGCGCCCGGAGGGGAGGGGAGACCCAGTACTTC. This chain joins TRBV6-5 and TRBJ2-5; 7 nucleotides line up with TRBD2. CDR1 and CDR2 from the germline V gene are MNHEY and SVGAGI. The CDR3 runs to 14 residues. The junction had 9 bases not matched to a gene; V was cut back by 6 bases and J by 5 bases.

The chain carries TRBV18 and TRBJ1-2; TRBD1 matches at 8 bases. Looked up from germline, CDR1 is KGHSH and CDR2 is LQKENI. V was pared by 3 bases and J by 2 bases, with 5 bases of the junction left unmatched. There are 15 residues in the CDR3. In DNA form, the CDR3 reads TGTGCCAGCTCACCCAGGACAGGGCCCAACTATGGCTACACCTTC. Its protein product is CASSPRTGPNYGYTF.

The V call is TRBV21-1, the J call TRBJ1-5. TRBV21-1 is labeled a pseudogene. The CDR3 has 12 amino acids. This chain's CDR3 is CASSRGDQPQHF. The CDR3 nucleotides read TGTGCCAGCAGCAGGGGGGATCAGCCCCAGCATTTT.